These 21 T cell receptor beta chains share one sample of origin, sequenced in a study of identical twins. Each CDR3 protein is one row after TCRdb ran MiXCR on the 5' RACE reads. The sample includes under 1 million distinct CDR3 sequences, approximately 13% of them seen just once. These records were also assigned to another study, of yellow fever vaccine responses in identical twins.

The sample consisted of PBMCs. These TCRs come from a woman younger than 30 in good health.

This clonotype was counted at least ten times. The chain carries TRBV7-3 and TRBJ2-1, with TRBD2 matching 8 bases. V lost 5 bases to trimming and J lost 6 bases; unmatched junction nucleotides: 9. Looked up from germline, CDR1 is SGHTA and CDR2 is FQGTGA. This CDR3 is built from 15 residues. CDR3 protein: CASSDGGGRFNEQFF. CDR3 coding DNA: TGTGCCAGCAGCGACGGGGGCGGGAGGTTCAATGAGCAGTTCTTC.

V gene TRBV7-6 combines with J gene TRBJ1-5; TRBD1 matches at 10 bases. Germline V gene data show CDR1 as SGHVS and CDR2 as FNYEAQ. The CDR3 runs to 15 residues. J lost 6 bases, V lost 5 bases, and 7 bases had no gene match. The CDR3 region is CASSKGQGIGQPQHF. DNA for the CDR3: TGTGCCAGCAGCAAGGGACAGGGGATAGGTCAGCCCCAGCATTTT. Using reference TRBV7-6 and TRBJ1-5 for the parts outside the CDR3, the full variable domain is GAGVSQSPRYKVTKRGQDVALRCDPISGHVSLYWYRQALGQGPEFLTYFNYEAQQDKSGLPNDRFSAERPEGSISTLTIQRTEQRDSAMYRCASSKGQGIGQPQHFGDGTRLSIL.

This clonotype was detected only a few times. CDR3 region: CASSLTGGGYTF. The CDR3 DNA sequence: TGTGCCAGCAGTTTGACAGGGGGAGGCTACACCTTC. The chain has TRBV6-5 and TRBJ1-2; the match to TRBD1 covers 9 bases. CDR1 is MNHEY, CDR2 SVGAGI, per germline. The CDR3 spans 12 residues. Losses at the gene ends were 4 bases for V and 8 bases for J; bases not matched to a gene: 2.

This clonotype was seen a handful of times. The chain uses TRBV20-1 and TRBJ2-3; no clear D. V was trimmed by 0 bases and J by 5 bases, leaving 6 bases between them. This CDR3 comprises 12 residues. Germline V lookup: CDR1 DFQATT, CDR2 SNEGSKA (reference sequence). The CDR3 DNA reads TGCAGTGCTAGAGATTATCAAGATACGCAGTATTTT. Translated, it gives CSARDYQDTQYF.

The rearrangement uses TRBV28 and TRBJ2-1; the match to TRBD1 covers 7 bases. CDR1 is MDHEN, CDR2 SYDVKM, per germline. The ends lost 6 bases at V and 1 base at J; junction bases unmatched: 6. This CDR3 is built from 15 residues. The CDR3 nucleotides are TGTGCCAGCAGCCATTACAGGGGTTCCTACAATGAGCAGTTCTTC. It encodes CASSHYRGSYNEQFF.

The V call is TRBV6-1, the J call TRBJ2-4; 10 positions match TRBD2. The V segment lost 8 bases and the J segment 3 bases; nucleotides outside the gene matches: 7. The CDR3 is made up of 15 amino acids. Per the germline V gene, CDR1 is MNHNS and CDR2 is SASEGT. The CDR3 DNA follows: TGTGCCAGCCGGACAGCGGGAGGGTTCAAAAACATTCAGTACTTC. Its translation: CASRTAGGFKNIQYF.

This clonotype was picked up a small number of times. The rearrangement links TRBV13 to TRBJ2-3; D not resolved. Trimming shortened V by 4 bases and J by 3 bases, and 14 bases separated the two germline ends. Germline CDR1 is PRHDT and CDR2 is FYEKMQ (reference sequence). This CDR3 has 15 amino acids. The CDR3 spells CASSSGSMGTDTQYF. The CDR3 DNA is TGTGCCAGCAGCTCCGGGTCTATGGGAACAGATACGCAGTATTTT.

The chain has TRBV5-1 and TRBJ2-1; D is unresolved. CDR3 size: 17 residues. CDR1 and CDR2 from the germline V gene are SGHRS and YFSETQ. V was shortened by 0 bases and J by 4 bases, with 17 bases between the two germline ends. Written as DNA, the CDR3 is TGCGCCAGCAGCTTGGAAATCCTGGGTCTGGGATACAATGAGCAGTTCTTC. Translation: CASSLEILGLGYNEQFF. Variable domain in full (rest from reference TRBV5-1 and TRBJ2-1): KAGVTQTPRYLIKTRGQQVTLSCSPISGHRSVSWYQQTPGQGLQFLFEYFSETQRNKGNFPGRFSGRQFSNSRSEMNVSTLELGDSALYLCASSLEILGLGYNEQFFGPGTRLTVL.

This clonotype was recorded many times. The CDR3: CASSLRRSYEAFF. CDR3 sequence (DNA): TGTGCCAGCAGTTTACGCCGGAGCTATGAAGCTTTCTTT. The rearrangement uses TRBV12-3 or TRBV12-4 and TRBJ1-1; D ambiguous. The CDR3 is 13 amino acids. V lost 2 bases and J 7 bases, leaving 11 bases between the germline ends.

In nucleotides, the CDR3 is TGTGCCATCAGTGAGTCGAGTTGGACTAGCGGCCCCAATGAGCAGTTCTTC. It translates to CAISESSWTSGPNEQFF. The chain joins TRBV10-3 to TRBJ2-1, with 10 positions matching TRBD2. The CDR3 length is 17 residues. Germline V gene data show CDR1 as ENHRY and CDR2 as SYGVKD. Losses at the gene ends were 0 bases for V and 6 bases for J; bases not matched to a gene: 8.

This clonotype was detected a few times. The chain uses TRBV18 and TRBJ2-7, with D tentatively TRBD1 (6 bases). Germline V gives CDR1 KGHSH, CDR2 LQKENI. V gave up 3 bases and J gave up 3 bases, with 12 bases separating them. CDR3 length: 14 amino acids. Here the CDR3 reads CASSPWGQFYEQYF. CDR3 DNA sequence: TGTGCCAGCTCACCCTGGGGGCAGTTCTACGAGCAGTACTTC. The full variable domain, with the rest looked up from reference TRBV18 and TRBJ2-7, is NAGVMQNPRHLVRRRGQEARLRCSPMKGHSHVYWYRQLPEEGLKFMVYLQKENIIDESGMPKERFSAEFPKEGPSILRIQQVVRGDSAAYFCASSPWGQFYEQYFGPGTRLTVT.

This clonotype was seen only a few times. The chain links TRBV6-1 to TRBJ1-5; TRBD1 matches 7 bases. CDR3 length: 15 residues. Unmatched junction bases numbered 7, after V lost 5 bases and J lost 3 bases. The germline CDR1 and CDR2 sequences are MNHNS and SASEGT. The CDR3 spells CASSRQGDPNQPQHF. DNA of the CDR3: TGTGCCAGCAGTAGACAGGGAGACCCCAATCAGCCCCAGCATTTT.

This clonotype has more than one count but fewer than ten. The chain joins TRBV6-5 to TRBJ1-2; unclear D gene. Germline V gene lookup returns CDR1 MNHEY and CDR2 SVGAGI. The CDR3 runs to 14 residues. V gave up 2 bases and J gave up 7 bases, with 14 bases separating them. The CDR3 spells CASSYTTGVGGYTF. In DNA, the CDR3 is TGTGCCAGCAGTTACACGACCGGGGTTGGTGGCTACACCTTC.

The chain joins TRBV24-1 to TRBJ2-2, with TRBD2 as a possible D gene (6 bases). V was shortened by 5 bases and J by 7 bases, with 19 bases between the two germline ends. Germline assignment: CDR1 KGHDR and CDR2 SFDVKD. The CDR3 length is 16 residues. DNA of the CDR3: TGTGCCACCAGTGCCTCCGGGACCCCCGGGGGCGGGGAGCTGTTTTTT. Its protein is CATSASGTPGGGELFF.

The chain employs TRBV20-1 and TRBJ2-1; no reliable D call. The CDR3 extends over 12 amino acids. V lost 0 bases and J 4 bases, leaving 4 bases between the germline ends. Per germline, CDR1 DFQATT and CDR2 SNEGSKA (reference sequence). Here the CDR3 reads CSARDGYNEQFF. CDR3 nucleotides: TGCAGTGCTAGAGATGGGTACAATGAGCAGTTCTTC.

The table lists this clonotype with a few counts. This rearrangement joins TRBV3-1 to TRBJ2-7; perhaps D is TRBD1 or TRBD2 (5 bases each). CDR1 LGHDT and CDR2 YNNKEL come from the germline V gene (reference sequence). V was cut by 0 bases and J by 4 bases, with 16 bases left in between. The CDR3 spans 16 residues. The CDR3 coding sequence is TGTGCCAGCAGCCAAGAATGGTCCGGGACCGGTTACGAGCAGTACTTC. Residues: CASSQEWSGTGYEQYF.

This clonotype was observed many times. J is TRBJ1-1 and V is TRBV12-3 or TRBV12-4, with 8 bases fitting TRBD1. Losses at the gene ends were 8 bases for V and 1 base for J; bases not matched to a gene: 3. This CDR3 is built from 13 residues. The CDR3 DNA follows: TGTGCCAGCTGCGGACAGGGGAACACTGAAGCTTTCTTT. Translating gives CASCGQGNTEAFF.

The chain links TRBV11-3 to TRBJ2-3, with D perhaps TRBD2 (6 bases). The CDR3 contains 16 residues. CDR1 is SGHNT, CDR2 YENEEA, per germline. The germline V and J ends were trimmed by 1 base and 7 bases, with 18 bases remaining between them. The CDR3 DNA follows: TGTGCCAGCAGCTTAGTGGGACGAAGCGGGCACAATACGCAGTATTTT. Translation: CASSLVGRSGHNTQYF.

The chain is built from TRBV29-1 and TRBJ2-5; TRBD2 matches 10 bases. The germline V gene has CDR1 SQVTM and CDR2 ANQGSEA. This CDR3 region has 14 residues. V shed 4 bases and J 9 bases; nucleotides not matched to a gene: 11. CDR3 DNA: TGCAGCGTTGGGGCGCTAGCGGGAGCGGCATCCCAGTACTTC. Protein: CSVGALAGAASQYF.

This rearrangement joins TRBV25-1 to TRBJ2-5; TRBD2 agrees at 7 bases. Germline CDR1 is MGHDK and CDR2 is SYGVNS. The V gene end was trimmed by 5 bases and the J gene end by 2 bases; junction bases not matched to a gene: 11. This CDR3 is 16 amino acids long. The chain's CDR3 is CASSNIAGPGQETQYF. The CDR3 DNA is TGTGCCAGCAGTAATATAGCGGGCCCCGGGCAAGAGACCCAGTACTTC.

This rearrangement joins TRBV2 to TRBJ2-5; D not resolved. Between the trimmed V and J ends, which lost 4 bases and 0 bases, there was a span of 9 bases. Germline CDR1 is SNHLY and CDR2 is FYNNEI. The CDR3 extends over 14 amino acids. The CDR3: CASSGLGYQETQYF. The CDR3 nucleotides are TGTGCCAGCAGTGGGTTAGGGTACCAAGAGACCCAGTACTTC.